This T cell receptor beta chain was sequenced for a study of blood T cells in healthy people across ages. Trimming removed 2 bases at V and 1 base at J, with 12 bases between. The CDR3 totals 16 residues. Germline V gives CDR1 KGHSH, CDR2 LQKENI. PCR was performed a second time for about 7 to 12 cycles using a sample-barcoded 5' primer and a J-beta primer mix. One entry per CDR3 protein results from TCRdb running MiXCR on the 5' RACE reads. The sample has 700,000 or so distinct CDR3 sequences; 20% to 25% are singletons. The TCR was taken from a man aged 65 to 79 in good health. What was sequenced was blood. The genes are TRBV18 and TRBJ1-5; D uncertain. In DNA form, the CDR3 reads TGTGCCAGCTCACCAGTCACCATGGGGAGCAATCAGCCCCAGCATTTT. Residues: CASSPVTMGSNQPQHF. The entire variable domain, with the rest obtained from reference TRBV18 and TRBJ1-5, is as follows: NAGVMQNPRHLVRRRGQEARLRCSPMKGHSHVYWYRQLPEEGLKFMVYLQKENIIDESGMPKERFSAEFPKEGPSILRIQQVVRGDSAAYFCASSPVTMGSNQPQHFGDGTRLSIL.